This section outlines one T cell receptor (beta chain) sequence together with its context. The antigen remains unidentified. These data originate in a study of OX40 agonist ivuxolimab in advanced cancers. Whole-study context: Ivuxolimab, an antibody that agonizes OX40 (CD134), was administered to the patients.

The CDR3 has 14 amino acids. Germline CDR1 is MDHEN and CDR2 is SYDVKM. The ends were cut back, 6 bases at V and 2 bases at J, with 14 bases in the middle. Study results and limitations: Individuals who were partial responders at 0.1-3.0 mg/kg had clonal expansion that ranked among the lowest.

Profiling relied on immunoSEQ multiplex PCR, and the TCRdb table lists in-frame clones only, not all of them. In the table there are 60,000 to 65,000 clones, about 90% of which are singletons. The chain carries TRBV28 and TRBJ2-7; possibly TRBD2 for D (5 bases). The sequence was obtained from an adult with an advanced solid tumor such as melanoma, head and neck, liver or kidney cancer. The sample consisted of CD4+ or CD8+ T cells sorted from blood, taken in a trial of the OX40 agonist ivuxolimab. The CDR3 DNA follows: TGTGCCAGCAGGCTAGCCGACGGCCCCTACGAGCAGTACTTC. Amino acids: CASRLADGPYEQYF.